A selection of T cell receptor beta chains follows, all from one sample in a study of T cell repertoires in cytomegalovirus infection. TCRdb re-analysed the reads in MiXCR, keeping a single row per CDR3 protein. The table lists approximately 730,000 distinct CDR3 sequences, just under 30% of them singletons. These TCRs' antigens remain unknown. The starting material was cultured CD8+ T cells from PBMCs, obtained from culture after CMV antigen stimulation. The origin of the receptors is a human donor in good health (CMV status not recorded). Some clones in this sample may be carry-over from other donors' samples. Both conserved end residues are part of each CDR3. D genes are given only for firm matches. Clone size is given for some rows only: seen once, a few or many times, or a class if the clone is expanded.

len: 14
j_gene: TRBJ1-1
abundance: many
v_gene: TRBV6-6
d_gene: TRBD1
CDR3aa: CASSYYSGGTEAFF
CDR3nt: TGTGCCAGCAGTTACTACTCAGGGGGGACTGAAGCTTTCTTT

len: 12
j_gene: TRBJ1-2
abundance: many
v_gene: TRBV12-3/TRBV12-4
d_gene: TRBD1
CDR3aa: CASSPGGYGYTF
CDR3nt: TGTGCCAGCAGCCCAGGGGGCTATGGCTACACCTTC

len: 13
j_gene: TRBJ1-2
abundance: many
v_gene: TRBV10-2
d_gene: -
CDR3aa: CASSESFHYGYTF
CDR3nt: TGCGCCAGCAGTGAGTCGTTCCACTATGGCTACACCTTC

len: 16
j_gene: TRBJ2-3
abundance: -
v_gene: TRBV5-6
d_gene: -
CDR3aa: CASSLAALLGADTQYF
CDR3nt: TGTGCCAGCAGCTTGGCCGCCCTGTTGGGGGCAGATACGCAGTATTTT

len: 15
j_gene: TRBJ1-2
abundance: -
v_gene: TRBV24-1
d_gene: -
CDR3aa: CATSARMRRSYGYTF
CDR3nt: TGTGCCACCAGTGCCCGAATGAGGAGAAGTTATGGCTACACCTTC

len: 14
j_gene: TRBJ1-5
abundance: -
v_gene: TRBV7-6
d_gene: -
CDR3aa: CASSEGLTNQPQHF
CDR3nt: TGTGCCAGCAGCGAGGGCCTTACCAATCAGCCCCAGCATTTT

len: 11
j_gene: TRBJ2-3
abundance: few
v_gene: TRBV27
d_gene: TRBD1
CDR3aa: CASSFRDRKYF
CDR3nt: TGTGCCAGCAGTTTTCGGGACAGAAAGTATTTT

len: 15
j_gene: TRBJ2-5
abundance: few
v_gene: TRBV6-2/TRBV6-3
d_gene: TRBD2
CDR3aa: CASGLPPSGVETQYF
CDR3nt: TGTGCCAGCGGACTACCCCCCAGCGGGGTTGAGACCCAGTACTTC

len: 13
j_gene: TRBJ2-5
abundance: many
v_gene: TRBV7-8
d_gene: TRBD1
CDR3aa: CASSGDSQETQYF
CDR3nt: TGTGCCAGCAGCGGGGACAGCCAAGAGACCCAGTACTTC

len: 14
j_gene: TRBJ1-2
abundance: -
v_gene: TRBV27
d_gene: TRBD1
CDR3aa: CASSLSGGDYGYTF
CDR3nt: TGTGCCAGCAGTTTATCAGGGGGCGACTATGGCTACACCTTC

len: 17
j_gene: TRBJ1-2
abundance: few
v_gene: TRBV18
d_gene: -
CDR3aa: CASSGRDGGREDYGYTF
CDR3nt: TGTGCCAGCTCGGGTCGGGACGGCGGCAGGGAGGACTATGGCTACACCTTC

len: 15
j_gene: TRBJ1-2
abundance: few
v_gene: TRBV7-9
d_gene: TRBD1
CDR3aa: CASSLPEDRAHGYTF
CDR3nt: TGTGCCAGCAGCCTACCGGAGGACAGGGCCCATGGCTACACCTTC

len: 14
j_gene: TRBJ2-5
abundance: -
v_gene: TRBV27
d_gene: -
CDR3aa: CASKEAQIQETQYF
CDR3nt: TGTGCCAGCAAGGAGGCCCAAATCCAAGAGACCCAGTACTTC

len: 14
j_gene: TRBJ1-5
abundance: few
v_gene: TRBV27
d_gene: -
CDR3aa: CASSLRGSHQPQHF
CDR3nt: TGTGCCAGCAGTTTAAGGGGGTCGCATCAGCCCCAGCATTTT

len: 14
j_gene: TRBJ1-4
abundance: -
v_gene: TRBV7-6
d_gene: -
CDR3aa: CASSLVRENEKLFF
CDR3nt: TGTGCCAGCAGCTTAGTACGAGAGAATGAAAAACTGTTTTTT

len: 16
j_gene: TRBJ2-5
abundance: many
v_gene: TRBV7-8
d_gene: -
CDR3aa: CASSLGRGVGQETQYF
CDR3nt: TGTGCCAGCAGCTTAGGGCGCGGAGTAGGGCAAGAGACCCAGTACTTC

len: 15
j_gene: TRBJ1-1
abundance: few
v_gene: TRBV19
d_gene: -
CDR3aa: CASSPSATGRTEAFF
CDR3nt: TGTGCCAGTAGTCCCTCCGCGACGGGACGGACTGAAGCTTTCTTT

len: 13
j_gene: TRBJ1-1
abundance: -
v_gene: TRBV6-5
d_gene: -
CDR3aa: CASTRGVNTEAFF
CDR3nt: TGTGCCAGCACCAGAGGAGTGAACACTGAAGCTTTCTTT

len: 13
j_gene: TRBJ1-6
abundance: -
v_gene: TRBV6-6
d_gene: TRBD1
CDR3aa: CASRGQERTPLHF
CDR3nt: TGTGCCAGCAGAGGACAGGAAAGGACACCCCTCCACTTT

len: 15
j_gene: TRBJ1-5
abundance: -
v_gene: TRBV5-4
d_gene: -
CDR3aa: CASSLAGMGNQPQHF
CDR3nt: TGTGCCAGCAGCTTGGCAGGAATGGGCAATCAGCCCCAGCATTTT

len: 17
j_gene: TRBJ2-7
abundance: -
v_gene: TRBV12-3/TRBV12-4
d_gene: -
CDR3aa: CASSLGVAGAPSYEQYF
CDR3nt: TGTGCCAGCAGTTTAGGAGTGGCGGGGGCTCCCTCCTACGAGCAGTACTTC

len: 13
j_gene: TRBJ2-5
abundance: few
v_gene: TRBV24-1
d_gene: -
CDR3aa: CATSDESRETQYF
CDR3nt: TGTGCCACCAGTGATGAGAGTAGAGAGACCCAGTACTTC

len: 13
j_gene: TRBJ1-2
abundance: -
v_gene: TRBV19
d_gene: -
CDR3aa: CATPGLGNYGYTF
CDR3nt: TGTGCCACACCAGGGTTGGGTAACTATGGCTACACCTTC

len: 15
j_gene: TRBJ1-2
abundance: -
v_gene: TRBV6-2/TRBV6-3
d_gene: TRBD1
CDR3aa: CASSYSGTAYYGYTF
CDR3nt: TGTGCCAGCAGTTACTCGGGGACAGCTTACTATGGCTACACCTTC

len: 18
j_gene: TRBJ1-3
abundance: -
v_gene: TRBV7-8
d_gene: -
CDR3aa: CASILWGRDYFSGNTIYF
CDR3nt: TGTGCCAGCATCCTTTGGGGCAGGGATTATTTCTCTGGAAACACCATATATTTT

len: 13
j_gene: TRBJ1-6
abundance: -
v_gene: TRBV7-6
d_gene: -
CDR3aa: CASSTTGYSPLHF
CDR3nt: TGTGCCAGCAGCACTACAGGGTATTCACCCCTCCACTTT

len: 15
j_gene: TRBJ2-2
abundance: few
v_gene: TRBV7-9
d_gene: TRBD2
CDR3aa: CASGGGDKDTGELFF
CDR3nt: TGTGCCAGCGGGGGAGGGGATAAGGACACCGGGGAGCTGTTTTTT

len: 13
j_gene: TRBJ1-2
abundance: few
v_gene: TRBV14
d_gene: -
CDR3aa: CASSPYPYYGYTF
CDR3nt: TGTGCCAGCAGCCCCTACCCGTACTATGGCTACACCTTC

len: 18
j_gene: TRBJ2-1
abundance: -
v_gene: TRBV7-8
d_gene: TRBD2
CDR3aa: CASSGGLAGGPAYNEQFF
CDR3nt: TGTGCCAGCAGCGGTGGACTAGCGGGGGGGCCTGCCTACAATGAGCAGTTCTTC

len: 19
j_gene: TRBJ1-2
abundance: many
v_gene: TRBV24-1
d_gene: TRBD1
CDR3aa: CATSEQPSGQGASNYGYTF
CDR3nt: TGTGCCACCAGTGAACAACCCTCGGGACAGGGGGCATCTAACTATGGCTACACCTTC

len: 19
j_gene: TRBJ2-3
abundance: few
v_gene: TRBV28
d_gene: -
CDR3aa: CASSGLVLLGTVNTDTQYF
CDR3nt: TGTGCCAGCAGTGGACTGGTTTTACTCGGGACGGTCAATACAGATACGCAGTATTTT

len: 13
j_gene: TRBJ2-1
abundance: -
v_gene: TRBV29-1
d_gene: -
CDR3aa: CSVGVPGYNEQFF
CDR3nt: TGCAGCGTTGGTGTCCCCGGATACAATGAGCAGTTCTTC

len: 15
j_gene: TRBJ2-3
abundance: -
v_gene: TRBV7-9
d_gene: -
CDR3aa: CASPQKGQGTDTQYF
CDR3nt: TGTGCCAGCCCCCAAAAGGGTCAGGGCACAGATACGCAGTATTTT

len: 14
j_gene: TRBJ1-2
abundance: -
v_gene: TRBV9
d_gene: -
CDR3aa: CASSVGGTLYGYTF
CDR3nt: TGTGCCAGCAGCGTAGGAGGCACCCTCTATGGCTACACCTTC

len: 18
j_gene: TRBJ2-1
abundance: -
v_gene: TRBV7-9
d_gene: TRBD2
CDR3aa: CASSLGRGGAPPHNEQFF
CDR3nt: TGTGCCAGCAGCCTAGGCCGGGGGGGGGCCCCGCCTCACAATGAGCAGTTCTTC

len: 13
j_gene: TRBJ1-1
abundance: few
v_gene: TRBV7-6
d_gene: -
CDR3aa: CASSLNWVTEAFF
CDR3nt: TGTGCCAGCAGCTTAAATTGGGTCACTGAAGCTTTCTTT

len: 15
j_gene: TRBJ1-2
abundance: few
v_gene: TRBV12-3/TRBV12-4
d_gene: -
CDR3aa: CASRNRATRNYGYTF
CDR3nt: TGTGCCAGCAGAAACCGGGCAACCCGCAACTATGGCTACACCTTC

len: 15
j_gene: TRBJ2-5
abundance: few
v_gene: TRBV6-1
d_gene: TRBD1
CDR3aa: CASSSLTGGGETQYF
CDR3nt: TGTGCCAGCAGTTCTCTTACAGGGGGAGGAGAGACCCAGTACTTC

len: 14
j_gene: TRBJ1-2
abundance: -
v_gene: TRBV15
d_gene: -
CDR3aa: CATSSRQALYGYTF
CDR3nt: TGTGCCACCAGCAGCCGACAGGCCCTCTATGGCTACACCTTC

len: 15
j_gene: TRBJ1-4
abundance: -
v_gene: TRBV6-5
d_gene: -
CDR3aa: CASSKRSDIGEKLFF
CDR3nt: TGTGCCAGCAGTAAGAGATCGGACATAGGTGAAAAACTGTTTTTT

len: 14
j_gene: TRBJ2-1
abundance: many
v_gene: TRBV2
d_gene: TRBD2
CDR3aa: CASSDVAGGPDPFF
CDR3nt: TGTGCCAGCAGTGATGTAGCGGGGGGGCCTGATCCGTTCTTC

len: 15
j_gene: TRBJ2-1
abundance: few
v_gene: TRBV27
d_gene: TRBD1
CDR3aa: CASSRRDRGYDEQFF
CDR3nt: TGTGCCAGCAGTAGGCGGGACAGGGGGTATGATGAGCAGTTCTTC

len: 15
j_gene: TRBJ2-7
abundance: few
v_gene: TRBV7-9
d_gene: TRBD2
CDR3aa: CASSSRVSGGYEQYF
CDR3nt: TGTGCCAGCAGCTCCCGGGTTAGCGGGGGCTACGAGCAGTACTTC

len: 15
j_gene: TRBJ2-2
abundance: few
v_gene: TRBV11-2
d_gene: -
CDR3aa: CASSFRDQSTGELFF
CDR3nt: TGTGCCAGCAGCTTCCGGGACCAAAGTACCGGGGAGCTGTTTTTT

len: 15
j_gene: TRBJ2-7
abundance: few
v_gene: TRBV6-6
d_gene: -
CDR3aa: CASSARDVPAYEQYF
CDR3nt: TGTGCCAGCAGTGCCCGGGACGTACCAGCCTACGAGCAGTACTTC

len: 17
j_gene: TRBJ2-1
abundance: -
v_gene: TRBV5-5
d_gene: TRBD2
CDR3aa: CASSSLFSGGDYNEQFF
CDR3nt: TGTGCCAGCAGCTCCTTATTTAGCGGGGGAGATTACAATGAGCAGTTCTTC

len: 15
j_gene: TRBJ1-1
abundance: many
v_gene: TRBV7-8
d_gene: TRBD1
CDR3aa: CASSHQQGALTEAFF
CDR3nt: TGTGCCAGCAGCCACCAACAGGGGGCTTTGACTGAAGCTTTCTTT

len: 14
j_gene: TRBJ1-1
abundance: many
v_gene: TRBV27
d_gene: -
CDR3aa: CASRQGGMNTEAFF
CDR3nt: TGTGCCAGCAGACAAGGGGGGATGAACACTGAAGCTTTCTTT

len: 16
j_gene: TRBJ2-5
abundance: many
v_gene: TRBV2
d_gene: TRBD2
CDR3aa: CASRGWTSGDQETQYF
CDR3nt: TGTGCCAGCAGGGGTTGGACTAGCGGAGATCAAGAGACCCAGTACTTC

len: 16
j_gene: TRBJ2-3
abundance: few
v_gene: TRBV4-1
d_gene: -
CDR3aa: CASSQVGAWSTDTQYF
CDR3nt: TGCGCCAGCAGCCAAGTAGGGGCCTGGAGCACAGATACGCAGTATTTT

len: 16
j_gene: TRBJ1-2
abundance: many
v_gene: TRBV7-9
d_gene: TRBD1
CDR3aa: CASSQPGQGGASGYTF
CDR3nt: TGTGCCAGCAGCCAACCGGGACAGGGGGGCGCGAGTGGCTACACCTTC

len: 16
j_gene: TRBJ1-2
abundance: -
v_gene: TRBV6-2/TRBV6-3
d_gene: -
CDR3aa: CASSYSKVVLNYGYTF
CDR3nt: TGTGCCAGCAGTTACTCGAAAGTCGTCCTAAACTATGGCTACACCTTC

len: 13
j_gene: TRBJ1-5
abundance: once
v_gene: TRBV6-2/TRBV6-3
d_gene: -
CDR3aa: CASSYSFDQPQHF
CDR3nt: TGTGCCAGCAGTTACTCCTTCGACCAGCCCCAGCATTTT